This TCR beta chain was sequenced in a study of neurological immune-mediated disorders. Many counts were recorded for this clonotype. TCRdb reanalysed the 5' RACE reads using MiXCR and keeps one entry per CDR3 protein. Of tens of thousands of distinct CDR3 sequences listed, around 3.6% are singletons. The sample consisted of PBMCs. This receptor was obtained from a man aged 25-45 years with multiple sclerosis.

As DNA, the CDR3 is TGTGCCAGCAGTTACGCGTTGAACACTGAAGCTTTCTTT. Its translation is CASSYALNTEAFF. J is TRBJ1-1 and V is TRBV6-5; D remains ambiguous. CDR3 length: 13 amino acids. Germline CDR1 is MNHEY and CDR2 is SVGAGI. The V end lost 2 bases, the J end lost 0 bases, and 4 bases lay between the germline ends.